The entry below gives a single T cell receptor beta chain sequence along with its context. The data derive from a study of OX40 agonist ivuxolimab in advanced cancers. Study details: Patients got intravenous ivuxolimab at 0.01 to 10 mg/kg every 2 weeks.

V gave up 1 base and J gave up 8 bases, with 10 bases separating them. Germline V CDR1 and CDR2: MDHEN, SYDVKM. This CDR3 comprises 13 residues. TCRdb's table, derived via immunoSEQ multiplex PCR, lists solely in-frame clones and lacks some. This table holds around 53,000 clones, roughly 79% found once. The TCR was taken from an adult with an advanced solid tumor such as melanoma, head and neck, liver or kidney cancer. J is TRBJ2-3 and V is TRBV28; perhaps TRBD2 as D (5 bases). This specimen was CD4+ or CD8+ T cells sorted from blood, taken in a trial of the OX40 agonist ivuxolimab. The CDR3 bases are TGTGCCAGCAGTTTATTGGCTAGCAGTACGCAGTATTTT. Its protein is CASSLLASSTQYF.